Listed here are 30 T cell receptor beta chains from one sample, sequenced in a study of control samples from healthy donors and cancer patients. The protocol was immunoSEQ multiplex PCR, while the TCRdb copy is restricted to in-frame clones and leaves out a portion. The sample consists of around 150,000 clones, approximately 93% of them appearing once. Sequenced material: blood. The receptors originated from a woman aged 40 to 50 in good health.

V gene TRBV20-1 combines with J gene TRBJ2-5; 14 nucleotides agree with TRBD2. Germline V gene lookup returns CDR1 DFQATT and CDR2 SNEGSKA (reference sequence). CDR3 size: 17 residues. Trimming took 3 bases from V and 5 from J; bases not matched to a gene: 11. This CDR3 is CSASHPTSGRAGETQYF. The DNA of the CDR3 is TGCAGTGCTAGTCACCCGACTAGCGGGAGGGCCGGTGAGACCCAGTACTTC.

The gene calls are TRBV18 and TRBJ1-1, with D uncertain. The germline gives CDR1 KGHSH, CDR2 LQKENI. The ends were cut back, 6 bases at V and 2 bases at J, with 13 bases in the middle. The CDR3 length is 14 residues. The CDR3 DNA sequence: TGTGCCAGCTCCCCGGACGGATTTAACACTGAAGCTTTCTTT. Amino acids: CASSPDGFNTEAFF.

This clone occurred once. The chain recombines TRBV6-2 or TRBV6-3 with TRBJ1-3; D unclear. Looked up from germline, CDR1 is MNHEY and CDR2 is SVGEGT. The CDR3 is 16 residues long. V was pared by 2 bases and J by 0 bases, with 11 bases between. The CDR3 DNA reads TGTGCCAGCAGTTACGACGGCCGAGTCTCTGGAAACACCATATATTTT. Translating gives CASSYDGRVSGNTIYF.

J is TRBJ2-5 and V is TRBV15; unclear D gene. The germline V gene encodes CDR1 LNHNV and CDR2 YYDKDF (reference sequence). V dropped 3 bases and J dropped 5 bases, with 13 bases sitting between them. The CDR3 is 14 amino acids. The CDR3 loop reads CATSRTLFGETQYF. As DNA, the CDR3 is TGTGCCACCAGCAGGACACTCTTTGGGGAGACCCAGTACTTC.

This rearrangement joins TRBV12-5 to TRBJ1-5; D is unclear. V was pared by 3 bases and J by 5 bases, with 8 bases between. The CDR3 loop spans 13 amino acids. Germline loops: CDR1 LGHNT, CDR2 FRNRAP. DNA of the CDR3: TGTGCTAGTGGTTTCTTGCAGGATCAGCCCCAGCATTTT. This encodes CASGFLQDQPQHF.

The chain combines TRBV19 with TRBJ1-4, with 10 positions matching TRBD1. The length of the CDR3 is 14 residues. Per the germline V gene, CDR1 is LNHDA and CDR2 is SQIVND (reference sequence). The ends lost 3 bases at V and 5 bases at J; junction bases unmatched: 0. This CDR3 reads CASSMDRGNEKLFF. The CDR3 nucleotides read TGTGCCAGTAGTATGGACAGGGGGAATGAAAAACTGTTTTTT.

The chain couples TRBV30 to TRBJ2-7; TRBD1 might be the D (5 bases). Germline V gene data show CDR1 as GTSNPN and CDR2 as SVGIG (reference sequence). The CDR3 is 13 residues long. V was cut by 4 bases and J by 2 bases, with 12 bases left in between. The CDR3 DNA sequence: TGTGCCTGGACTGCAGGGCGTACCTACGAGCAGTACTTC. Protein: CAWTAGRTYEQYF. The full variable domain, completed using reference TRBV30 and TRBJ2-7, is SQTIHQWPATLVQPVGSPLSLECTVEGTSNPNLYWYRQAAGRGLQLLFYSVGIGQISSEVPQNLSASRPQDRQFILSSKKLLLSDSGFYLCAWTAGRTYEQYFGPGTRLTVT.

About this clone itself: A junction boundary mismatches the germline segment, possibly from a read error. Here the CDR3 reads CTSTGRATNEKLFF. CDR3 sequence (DNA): TGTACCAGCACCGGACGGGCAACTAATGAAAAACTGTTTTTT. The rearrangement links TRBV19 to TRBJ1-4; D not certain. Germline lookup yields CDR1 LNHDA and CDR2 SQIVND (reference sequence). CDR3 length equals 14 residues.

This sequence joins TRBV10-2 and TRBJ2-7, with a possible D match to TRBD2 (5 bases). The CDR3 has 14 amino acids. Germline V CDR1 and CDR2: WSHSY, SAAADI. The V gene lost 6 bases and the J gene lost 4 bases, with 16 bases spanning the gap. The CDR3 coding sequence is TGCGCCAGCAGGGACTGGGCGGTCGGTTACGAGCAGTACTTC. Its protein product is CASRDWAVGYEQYF.

The chain links TRBV27 to TRBJ1-4, with 8 bases matching TRBD1. CDR1 and CDR2 from the germline V gene are MNHEY and SMNVEV (reference sequence). The V gene end was trimmed by 2 bases and the J gene end by 7 bases; junction bases not matched to a gene: 6. There are 15 residues in the CDR3. CDR3 coding DNA: TGTGCCAGCAGTTTAGTCAGGGGGCCAAGTGAAAAACTGTTTTTT. This codes for CASSLVRGPSEKLFF.

V usage is TRBV29-1 and J usage is TRBJ1-1, with a weak D call TRBD1 (5 bases). The V gene's germline CDR1 is SQVTM and CDR2 ANQGSEA. This CDR3 comprises 14 residues. Trimming removed 3 bases at V and 1 base at J, with 12 bases between. As DNA, the CDR3 is TGCAGCGTTGAGGGACGAGCCGCGAACACTGAAGCTTTCTTT. Amino acid sequence: CSVEGRAANTEAFF. Variable domain in full (rest from reference TRBV29-1 and TRBJ1-1): SAVISQKPSRDICQRGTSLTIQCQVDSQVTMMFWYRQQPGQSLTLIATANQGSEATYESGFVIDKFPISRPNLTFSTLTVSNMSPEDSSIYLCSVEGRAANTEAFFGQGTRLTVV.

This sequence joins TRBV4-1 and TRBJ1-1, with D hard to call. The CDR3 runs to 15 residues. The V and J ends lost 0 bases and 0 bases respectively, with 8 bases between them. Germline CDR1 reads MGHRA; CDR2 reads YSYEKL. The CDR3 sequence is CASSQETDMNTEAFF. The CDR3 nucleotides read TGCGCCAGCAGCCAAGAGACCGACATGAACACTGAAGCTTTCTTT.

Worth noting for this clone: A junction boundary mismatches the germline segment, possibly from a read error. The chain is built from TRBV9 and TRBJ1-1; 8 bases line up with TRBD1. The CDR3 is made up of 17 amino acids. Germline assignment: CDR1 SGDLS and CDR2 YYNGEE. As DNA, the CDR3 is TGTGCCAGCAGCGTAGAAGGAAGGCAGGGGGCGAACATTGAAGCTTTCTTT. Translating it yields CASSVEGRQGANIEAFF.

This chain connects TRBV20-1 to TRBJ2-1; 10 bases line up with TRBD2. Trimming removed 3 bases from V and 4 bases from J; junction bases left unmatched: 3. The CDR3 extends over 14 amino acids. In germline, CDR1 is DFQATT, CDR2 SNEGSKA (reference sequence). Here the CDR3 reads CSASGTSAYNEQFF. As DNA, the CDR3 is TGCAGTGCTAGTGGGACTAGCGCGTACAATGAGCAGTTCTTC.

The chain employs TRBV12-3 or TRBV12-4 and TRBJ1-1, with D uncertain. With 1 base removed from V and 6 bases from J, the gap between germline ends came to 9 bases. The CDR3 is made up of 13 amino acids. CDR3 protein: CASSLVVGSEAFF. CDR3 coding DNA: TGTGCCAGCAGTTTAGTTGTTGGATCTGAAGCTTTCTTT.

The J gene is TRBJ1-4, the V gene TRBV4-3; D may be TRBD1 (5 bases). The CDR3 spans 15 residues. Trimming pared 1 base from V and 5 bases from J, leaving 11 bases between. Germline CDR1 reads LGHNA; CDR2 reads YSLEER. CDR3 region: CASSQGGRENEKLFF. The DNA for the CDR3 is TGCGCCAGCAGCCAAGGGGGGAGAGAAAATGAAAAACTGTTTTTT.

This clone was observed once. V usage is TRBV2 and J usage is TRBJ1-5; D unresolved. Trimming stripped 6 bases from V and 7 bases from J, with 16 bases between. Germline assignment: CDR1 SNHLY and CDR2 FYNNEI. The CDR3 contains 14 residues. The CDR3 nucleotides read TGTGCCAGCAGGCCGGGCTCAGAGGGACAGCCCCAGCATTTT. Amino acids: CASRPGSEGQPQHF.

Here the CDR3 DNA reads TGTGCTAGTGGTTTGGTACTGGGACCCAGCACAGATACGCAGTATTTT. Amino acid sequence: CASGLVLGPSTDTQYF. This chain links TRBV12-5 with TRBJ2-3; D tentatively reads TRBD1 or TRBD2 (5 bases each). The CDR3 spans 16 residues. V lost 0 bases to trimming and J lost 0 bases, with 10 bases between them. CDR1 and CDR2 (germline): LGHNT, FRNRAP. Filled out from reference TRBV12-5 and TRBJ2-3, the complete variable domain reads DARVTQTPRHKVTEMGQEVTMRCQPILGHNTVFWYRQTMMQGLELLAYFRNRAPLDDSGMPKDRFSAEMPDATLATLKIQPSEPRDSAVYFCASGLVLGPSTDTQYFGPGTRLTVL.

The genes are TRBV7-3 and TRBJ1-2, with 7 positions matching TRBD1. V shed 5 bases, J shed 2 bases, and the junction held 2 bases outside the gene matches. The CDR3 loop spans 13 amino acids. CDR1 SGHTA and CDR2 FQGTGA come from the germline V gene. Here the CDR3 reads CASSQTGNYGYTF. In DNA, the CDR3 is TGTGCCAGCAGCCAGACAGGGAACTATGGCTACACCTTC.

The chain employs TRBV6-1 and TRBJ1-4; 7 nucleotides align to TRBD1. Germline CDR1 and CDR2: MNHNS and SASEGT. There are 18 residues in the CDR3. V lost 3 bases and J lost 5; bases outside the gene matches: 15. Here the CDR3 DNA reads TGTGCCAGCAGTGAGTGGTTGAGGACAGGCCAGTCAAATGAAAAACTGTTTTTT. Translation gives CASSEWLRTGQSNEKLFF.

The V call is TRBV27, the J call TRBJ2-7, with D possibly matching TRBD2 (5 bases). From germline, CDR1 is MNHEY and CDR2 SMNVEV (reference sequence). The V end was cut by 8 bases, the J end by 7 bases, with 15 bases between. The CDR3 covers 12 residues. The CDR3 nucleotides are TGTGCCAGCTGGTCATTCCGAGGGGAGCAGTACTTC. This gives the protein CASWSFRGEQYF.

CDR3 protein: CASSYYPDPEYF. CDR3 sequence (DNA): TGTGCCAGCAGTTATTACCCGGACCCAGAGTACTTC. This chain uses TRBV6-6 with TRBJ2-5; D is ambiguous. The V and J ends lost 3 bases and 12 bases respectively, with 14 bases between them. CDR1 is MNHNY, CDR2 SVGAGI, per germline (reference sequence). The CDR3 consists of 12 residues.

The chain employs TRBV5-1 and TRBJ2-5; D perhaps matches TRBD2 (5 bases). CDR1 and CDR2 (germline): SGHRS, YFSETQ. Trimming took off 1 base at V and 4 bases at J, with 8 bases between the two ends. The CDR3 runs to 13 residues. This CDR3 reads CASSLFRGETQYF. Written as DNA, the CDR3 is TGCGCCAGCAGCTTGTTTCGGGGAGAGACCCAGTACTTC.

The CDR3 loop is CASSLAQGDGGYGYTF. CDR3 in DNA: TGCGCCAGCAGCTTGGCCCAGGGGGATGGCGGCTATGGCTACACCTTC. The chain carries TRBV5-1 and TRBJ1-2; 7 bases match TRBD1. Looked up from germline, CDR1 is SGHRS and CDR2 is YFSETQ. The CDR3 sequence is 16 residues long. V was pared by 0 bases and J by 4 bases, with 9 bases of the junction left unmatched.

The chain has TRBV6-5 and TRBJ1-1; D unclear. Germline loops: CDR1 MNHEY, CDR2 SVGAGI. The germline V and J ends were trimmed by 5 bases and 6 bases, with 19 bases remaining between them. There are 15 residues in the CDR3. This CDR3 reads CASSPSGSRVAEAFF. CDR3 bases: TGTGCCAGCAGTCCCTCCGGCTCTAGGGTTGCTGAAGCTTTCTTT.

The DNA of the CDR3 is TGTGCCAGCAGTTATAGGACTAGCGGGGTGAACACAGATACGCAGTATTTT. The encoded protein is CASSYRTSGVNTDTQYF. This rearrangement joins TRBV6-2 or TRBV6-3 to TRBJ2-3; 12 bases fit TRBD2. The germline V gene encodes CDR1 MNHEY and CDR2 SVGEGT. Trimming took 3 bases from V and 2 from J; bases not matched to a gene: 6. This CDR3 region has 17 residues.

V is TRBV18 and J is TRBJ2-3; 10 nucleotides agree with TRBD1. The CDR3 contains 15 residues. Trimming removed 3 bases from V and 4 bases from J; junction bases left unmatched: 4. The germline V gene encodes CDR1 KGHSH and CDR2 LQKENI. CDR3 nucleotides: TGTGCCAGCTCACCCGACAGGGGGCAGGCAGATACGCAGTATTTT. Its translation: CASSPDRGQADTQYF.

The rearrangement uses TRBV27 and TRBJ2-5, with TRBD1 identical over 7 bases. CDR3 length: 16 residues. The V gene end was trimmed by 5 bases and the J gene end by 1 base; junction bases not matched to a gene: 10. Germline V gene sequence: CDR1 MNHEY, CDR2 SMNVEV (reference sequence). The CDR3 DNA reads as TGTGCCAGCAGTGCCGACAGGGTCTTTTCCCAAGAGACCCAGTACTTC. This translates into CASSADRVFSQETQYF.

V gene TRBV19 combines with J gene TRBJ1-5; the D gene is possibly TRBD1 (5 bases). There are 14 residues in the CDR3. The V gene's germline CDR1 is LNHDA and CDR2 SQIVND (reference sequence). V dropped 3 bases and J dropped 2 bases, with 8 bases sitting between them. The CDR3 DNA reads TGTGCCAGTAGTATGTCGGGGGGCAATCAGCCCCAGCATTTT. It specifies CASSMSGGNQPQHF.

The chain has TRBV19 and TRBJ1-3, with 11 positions matching TRBD1. CDR3 length: 17 amino acids. V lost 5 bases, J lost 3 bases, and 9 bases stayed unmatched. CDR1 is LNHDA and CDR2 is SQIVND in the germline V gene (reference sequence). CDR3 amino acids: CASSASRDRGFGNTIYF. Written as DNA, the CDR3 is TGTGCCAGTAGTGCCTCCCGGGACAGGGGGTTTGGAAACACCATATATTTT.